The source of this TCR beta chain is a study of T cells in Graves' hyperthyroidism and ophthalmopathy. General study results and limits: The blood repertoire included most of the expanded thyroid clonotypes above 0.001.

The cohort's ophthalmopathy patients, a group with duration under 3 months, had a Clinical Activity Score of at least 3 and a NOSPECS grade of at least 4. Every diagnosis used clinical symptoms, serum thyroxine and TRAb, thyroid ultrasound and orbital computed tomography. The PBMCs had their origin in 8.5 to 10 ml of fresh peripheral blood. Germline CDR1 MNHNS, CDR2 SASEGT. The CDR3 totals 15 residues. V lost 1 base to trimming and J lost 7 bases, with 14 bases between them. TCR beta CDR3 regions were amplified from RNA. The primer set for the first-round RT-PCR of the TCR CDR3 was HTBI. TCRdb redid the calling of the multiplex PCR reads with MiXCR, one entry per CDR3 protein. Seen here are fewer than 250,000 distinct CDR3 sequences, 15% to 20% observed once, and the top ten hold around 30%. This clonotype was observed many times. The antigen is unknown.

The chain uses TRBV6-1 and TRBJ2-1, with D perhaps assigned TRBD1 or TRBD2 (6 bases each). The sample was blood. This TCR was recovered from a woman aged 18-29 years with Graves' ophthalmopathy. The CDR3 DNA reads TGTGCCAGCAGTGAAGGTACAGGGACTTGGAATGAGCAGTTCTTC. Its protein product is CASSEGTGTWNEQFF.